The rows below give T cell receptor beta chains drawn from one sample of a study of blood T cell repertoires in COVID-19. Libraries were prepared by immunoSEQ multiplex PCR; TCRdb keeps only in-frame clonotypes and omits some of them. This sample has a few hundred thousand clones, with about 90% found just once. The sample comprised PBMCs or T cells enriched from blood (not recorded which). The receptors derive from a woman aged 25 to 39 who had recovered from COVID-19. Both conserved end residues are part of each CDR3.

>TRBJ1-5|TRBV11-2
CASSPGQGPNQPQHF
>TRBJ1-2|TRBV19
CASTYGQGNYGYTF
>TRBJ2-5|TRBV11-3
CASSLGPGQETQYF
>TRBJ2-5|TRBV28
CASSLWVGQGMGTQYF
>TRBJ2-7|TRBV6-5
CASSFSGEQYF
>TRBJ2-7|TRBV11-2
CASSPTLAASYEQYF
>TRBJ2-7|TRBV29-1
CSANLGGGYEQYF
>TRBJ2-2|TRBV6-4
CASSVQGAPNTGELFF
>TRBJ1-5|TRBV27
CASREQGAWNQPQHF
>TRBJ1-1|TRBV12-5
CASGLVLEGSGTEAFF
>TRBJ2-7|TRBV29-1
CSVELSGNEQYF
>TRBJ2-7|TRBV7-9
CASSALTGERPYEQYF
>TRBJ2-3|TRBV6-5
CASRRDRASTDTQYF
>TRBJ1-2|TRBV5-4
CASSDPPTGGVGYTF
>TRBJ2-5|TRBV6-5
CASSLAGGPETQYF
>TRBJ2-5|TRBV7-9
CASSYRQETQYF
>TRBJ1-2|TRBV15
CATSVRTGGVGNYGYTF
>TRBJ1-2|TRBV6-1
CASSEVGTGYGYTF
>TRBJ2-7|TRBV14
CASSQVLPTGEQYF
>TRBJ1-2|TRBV7-9
CASSYNRLGYTF
>TRBJ2-4|TRBV5-4
CASSAGTGGSKNIQYF
>TRBJ2-6|TRBV28
CASSLLALGANVLTF
>TRBJ2-5|TRBV2
CASSWGEQETQYF
>TRBJ1-2|TRBV3-1/TRBV3-2
CASSQGRDGGYGYTF
>TRBJ1-2|TRBV5-1
CASRWDREGGYTF
>TRBJ1-2|TRBV14
CASSQDRTLERIYGYTF
>TRBJ1-2|TRBV5-4
CASRSGSTGSNYGYTF
>TRBJ1-6|TRBV18
CASSLGQNSPLHF
>TRBJ2-2|TRBV6-5
CASRKTGTNTGELFF
>TRBJ1-4|TRBV30
CAWRDKTGGLNEKLFF
>TRBJ1-5|TRBV7-2
CASSTQGFNQPQHF
>TRBJ1-4|TRBV23-1
CASSQSCKAVEEKLFF
>TRBJ2-1|TRBV7-9
CASSFRRGGSSYNEQFF
>TRBJ2-2|TRBV2
CASSDSGRGAGELFF
>TRBJ2-1|TRBV24-1
CATSSGTGSYNEQFF
>TRBJ2-2|TRBV7-9
CASSLTHRVPGELFF
>TRBJ2-5|TRBV11-3
CASSPNGQGETQYF
>TRBJ1-2|TRBV5-1
CASSIGTDNYGYTF
>TRBJ2-7|TRBV11-3
CASSLGGGDSAYEQYF
>TRBJ2-7|TRBV28
CASGFQGVPYEQYF
>TRBJ2-2|TRBV7-9
CASSLDATPTKLFF
>TRBJ2-7|TRBV4-2
CASSRWGDYEQYF
>TRBJ2-7|TRBV11-2
CASSLEAPHGTKNYEQYF
>TRBJ1-4|TRBV12-3/TRBV12-4
CASSFGLDEKLFF
>TRBJ1-1|TRBV19
CASLRTGQFHTEAFF
>TRBJ2-7|TRBV2
CASSDPSWGSGGEQYF
>TRBJ2-1|TRBV5-1
CASSLRPGLAGKDNEQFF
>TRBJ2-7|TRBV5-8
CASSLEGLAGGYEQYF
>TRBJ2-7|TRBV6-1
CASSEALVTYEQYF
>TRBJ1-5|TRBV19
CASTPEGGVYSNQPQHF
>TRBJ1-4|TRBV2
CASRYRSTNEKLFF